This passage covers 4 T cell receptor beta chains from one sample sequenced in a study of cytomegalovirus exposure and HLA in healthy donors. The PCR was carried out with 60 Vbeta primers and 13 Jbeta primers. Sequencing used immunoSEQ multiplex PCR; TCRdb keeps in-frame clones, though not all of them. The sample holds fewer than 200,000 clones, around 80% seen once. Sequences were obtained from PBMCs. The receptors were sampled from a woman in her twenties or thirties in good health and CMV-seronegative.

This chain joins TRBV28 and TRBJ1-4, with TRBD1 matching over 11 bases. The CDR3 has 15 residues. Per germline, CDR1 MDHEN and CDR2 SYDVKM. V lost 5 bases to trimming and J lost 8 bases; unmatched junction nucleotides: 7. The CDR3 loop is CASSGSDRGREKLFF. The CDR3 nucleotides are TGTGCCAGCAGTGGCTCGGACAGGGGGCGCGAAAAACTGTTTTTT.

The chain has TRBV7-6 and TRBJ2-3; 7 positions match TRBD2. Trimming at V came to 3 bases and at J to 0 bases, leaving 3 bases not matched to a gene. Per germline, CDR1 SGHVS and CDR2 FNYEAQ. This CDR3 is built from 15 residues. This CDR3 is CASSFTGGSTDTQYF. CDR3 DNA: TGTGCCAGCAGCTTTACGGGGGGAAGCACAGATACGCAGTATTTT. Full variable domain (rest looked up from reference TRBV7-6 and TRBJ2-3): GAGVSQSPRYKVTKRGQDVALRCDPISGHVSLYWYRQALGQGPEFLTYFNYEAQQDKSGLPNDRFSAERPEGSISTLTIQRTEQRDSAMYRCASSFTGGSTDTQYFGPGTRLTVL.

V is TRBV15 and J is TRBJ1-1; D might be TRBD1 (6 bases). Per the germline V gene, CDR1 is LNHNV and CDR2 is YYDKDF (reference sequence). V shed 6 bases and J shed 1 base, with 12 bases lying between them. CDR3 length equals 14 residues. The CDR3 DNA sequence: TGTGCCACCAGGTACAGGGTAGGGAACACTGAAGCTTTCTTT. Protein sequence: CATRYRVGNTEAFF.

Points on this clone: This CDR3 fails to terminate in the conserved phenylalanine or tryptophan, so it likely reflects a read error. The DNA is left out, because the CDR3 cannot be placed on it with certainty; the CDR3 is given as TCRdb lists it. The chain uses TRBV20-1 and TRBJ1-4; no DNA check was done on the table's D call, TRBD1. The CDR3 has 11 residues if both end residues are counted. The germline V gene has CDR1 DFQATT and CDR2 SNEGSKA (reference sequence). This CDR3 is CSASLLEQQVI.